Below, one T cell receptor (beta chain) is given with its context. CDR3 size: 15 residues. With V trimmed by 0 bases and J by 6 bases, 6 bases remained unmatched. Germline CDR1 and CDR2: MNHEY and SVGEGT. Treatment of any kind had been given to no patient before thyroid surgery. This specimen comes from a study of metastatic and nonmetastatic thyroid tumors. Using MiXCR, TCRdb reanalyzed the PCR reads. The sample records about 20,000 clones, 24% being singletons. The chain links TRBV6-2 or TRBV6-3 to TRBJ1-2, with TRBD1 matching over 8 bases. Sequenced material: tumor tissue. This TCR came from a female donor with papillary thyroid cancer or a benign thyroid nodule (not recorded which). Some clones in this sample may be carry-over from other donors' samples. The CDR3 region has the DNA TGTGCCAGCAGTTACTCAGGGAGGACAGGGAATGGCTACACCTTC. This codes for CASSYSGRTGNGYTF.